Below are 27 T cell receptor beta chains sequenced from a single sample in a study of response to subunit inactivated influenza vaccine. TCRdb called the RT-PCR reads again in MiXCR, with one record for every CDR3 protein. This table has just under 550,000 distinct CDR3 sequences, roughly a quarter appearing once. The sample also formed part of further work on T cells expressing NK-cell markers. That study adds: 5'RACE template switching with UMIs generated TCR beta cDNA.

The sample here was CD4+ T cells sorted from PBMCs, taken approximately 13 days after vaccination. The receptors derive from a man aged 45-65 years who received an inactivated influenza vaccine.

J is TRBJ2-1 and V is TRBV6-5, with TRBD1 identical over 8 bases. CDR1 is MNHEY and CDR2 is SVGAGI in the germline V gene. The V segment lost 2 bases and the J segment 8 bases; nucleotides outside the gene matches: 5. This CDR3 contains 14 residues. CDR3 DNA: TGTGCCAGCAGTTACCAGGACAGGGTCGATGAGCAGTTCTTC. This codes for CASSYQDRVDEQFF.

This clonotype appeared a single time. CDR3 protein: CASSLMGGSYEQYF. CDR3 nucleotides: TGTGCCAGCAGCTTGATGGGGGGCTCCTACGAGCAGTACTTC. V gene TRBV7-9 combines with J gene TRBJ2-7; possible D gene TRBD2, 6 bases. The CDR3 contains 14 residues. V lost 3 bases and J lost 0, with 9 bases in between. Per germline, CDR1 SEHNR and CDR2 FQNEAQ (reference sequence).

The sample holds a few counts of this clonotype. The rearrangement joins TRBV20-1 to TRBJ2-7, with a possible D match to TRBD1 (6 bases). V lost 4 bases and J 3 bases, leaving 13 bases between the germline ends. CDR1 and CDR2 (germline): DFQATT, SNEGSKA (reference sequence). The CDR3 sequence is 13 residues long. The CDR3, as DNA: TGCAGTGCTAAACAGGGCCCTCTCTACGAGCAGTACTTC. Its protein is CSAKQGPLYEQYF.

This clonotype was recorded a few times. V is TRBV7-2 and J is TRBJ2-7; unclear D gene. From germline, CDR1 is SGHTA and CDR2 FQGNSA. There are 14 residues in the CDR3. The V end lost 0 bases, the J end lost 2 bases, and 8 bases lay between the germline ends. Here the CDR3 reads CASSLAGWAYEQYF. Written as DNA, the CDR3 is TGTGCCAGCAGCTTAGCGGGATGGGCCTACGAGCAGTACTTC.

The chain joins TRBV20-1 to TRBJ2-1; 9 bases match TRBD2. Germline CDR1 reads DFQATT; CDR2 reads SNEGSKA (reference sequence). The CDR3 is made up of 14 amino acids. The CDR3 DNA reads TGCGGCACTGTACTAGCGGGCTCCTACAATGAGCAGTTCTTC. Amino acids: CGTVLAGSYNEQFF.

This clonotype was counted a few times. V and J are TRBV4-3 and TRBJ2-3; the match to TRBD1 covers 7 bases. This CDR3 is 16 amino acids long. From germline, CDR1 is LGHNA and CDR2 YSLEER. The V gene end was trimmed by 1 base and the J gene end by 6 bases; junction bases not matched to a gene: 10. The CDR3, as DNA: TGCGCCAGCAGCCAAGTGGCCAGGGGGAGATATGATACGCAGTATTTT. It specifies CASSQVARGRYDTQYF.

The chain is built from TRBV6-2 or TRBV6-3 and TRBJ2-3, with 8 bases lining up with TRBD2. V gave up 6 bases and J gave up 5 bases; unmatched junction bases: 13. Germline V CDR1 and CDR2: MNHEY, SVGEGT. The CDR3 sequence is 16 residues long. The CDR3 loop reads CASSPTRGAVGDTQYF. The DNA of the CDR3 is TGTGCCAGCAGCCCTACGCGGGGGGCCGTGGGAGATACGCAGTATTTT.

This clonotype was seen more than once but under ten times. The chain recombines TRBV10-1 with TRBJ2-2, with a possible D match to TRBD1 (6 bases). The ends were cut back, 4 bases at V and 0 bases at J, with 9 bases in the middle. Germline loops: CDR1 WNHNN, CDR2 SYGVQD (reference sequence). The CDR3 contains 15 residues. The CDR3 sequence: CASSVGTPNTGELFF. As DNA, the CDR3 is TGCGCCAGCAGTGTGGGGACACCGAACACCGGGGAGCTGTTTTTT.

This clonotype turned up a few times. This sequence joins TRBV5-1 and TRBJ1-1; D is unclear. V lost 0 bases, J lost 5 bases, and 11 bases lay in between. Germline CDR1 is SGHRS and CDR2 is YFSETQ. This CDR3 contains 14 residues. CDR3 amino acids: CASSLEEGRTEAFF. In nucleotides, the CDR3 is TGCGCCAGCAGCTTGGAGGAGGGAAGGACTGAAGCTTTCTTT.

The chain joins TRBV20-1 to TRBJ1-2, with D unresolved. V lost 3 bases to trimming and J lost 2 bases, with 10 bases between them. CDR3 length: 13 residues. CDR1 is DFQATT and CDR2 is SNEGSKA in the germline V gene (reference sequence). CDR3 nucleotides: TGCAGTGCTAGTTTCGACACAAACTATGGCTACACCTTC. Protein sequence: CSASFDTNYGYTF.

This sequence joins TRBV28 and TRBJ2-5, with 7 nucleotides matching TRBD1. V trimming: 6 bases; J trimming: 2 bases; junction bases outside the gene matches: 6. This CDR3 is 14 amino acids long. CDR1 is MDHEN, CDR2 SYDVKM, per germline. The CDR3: CASSDWGQQETQYF. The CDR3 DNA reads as TGTGCCAGCAGCGATTGGGGACAGCAAGAGACCCAGTACTTC.

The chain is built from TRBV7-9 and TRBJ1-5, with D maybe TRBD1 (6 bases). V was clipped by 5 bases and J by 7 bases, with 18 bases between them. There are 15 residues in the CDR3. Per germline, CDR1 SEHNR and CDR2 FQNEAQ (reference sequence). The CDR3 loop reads CASSLQGSEVQPQHF. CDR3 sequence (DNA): TGTGCCAGCAGCCTACAGGGATCGGAGGTGCAGCCCCAGCATTTT.

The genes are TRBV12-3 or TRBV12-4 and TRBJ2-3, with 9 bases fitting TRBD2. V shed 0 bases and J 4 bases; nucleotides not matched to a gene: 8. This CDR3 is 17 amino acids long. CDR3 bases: TGTGCCAGCAGTTTAGCGCTCGGGGCGGGAGGGCCAGATACGCAGTATTTT. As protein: CASSLALGAGGPDTQYF.

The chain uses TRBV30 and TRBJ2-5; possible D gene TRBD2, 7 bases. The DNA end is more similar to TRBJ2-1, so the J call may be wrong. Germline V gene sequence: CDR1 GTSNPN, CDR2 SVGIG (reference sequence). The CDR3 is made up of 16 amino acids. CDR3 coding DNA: TGTGCCCGGTCCGGGGGGCCCACTAGAAACCAAGAGACCCAGTTCTTC. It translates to CARSGGPTRNQETQFF.

This chain's CDR3 is CASSPLGIGRYNEQFF. CDR3 sequence (DNA): TGTGCCAGCAGCCCCCTCGGGATCGGGAGATACAATGAGCAGTTCTTC. The chain recombines TRBV3-1 with TRBJ2-1, with D perhaps TRBD2 (6 bases). This CDR3 has 16 amino acids. In germline, CDR1 is LGHDT, CDR2 YNNKEL (reference sequence). The V end was cut by 4 bases, the J end by 4 bases, with 17 bases between.

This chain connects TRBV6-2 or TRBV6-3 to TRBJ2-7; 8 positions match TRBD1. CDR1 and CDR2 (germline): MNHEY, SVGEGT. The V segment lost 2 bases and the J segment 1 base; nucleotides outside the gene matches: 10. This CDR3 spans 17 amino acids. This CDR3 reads CASSYLIGTGISYEQYF. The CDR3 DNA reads TGTGCCAGCAGTTACCTAATCGGGACAGGCATTTCCTACGAGCAGTACTTC.

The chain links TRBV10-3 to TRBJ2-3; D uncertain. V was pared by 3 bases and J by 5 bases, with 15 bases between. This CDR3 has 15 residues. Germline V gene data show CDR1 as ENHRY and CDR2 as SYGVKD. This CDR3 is CAISDGGYGEDTQYF. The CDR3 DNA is TGTGCCATCAGTGACGGCGGATACGGAGAAGATACGCAGTATTTT.

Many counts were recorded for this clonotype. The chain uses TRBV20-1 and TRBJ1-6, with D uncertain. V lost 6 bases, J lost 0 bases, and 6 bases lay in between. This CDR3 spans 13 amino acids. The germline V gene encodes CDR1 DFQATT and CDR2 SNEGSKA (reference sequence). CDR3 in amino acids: CSARSSYNSPLHF. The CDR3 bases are TGCAGTGCCCGGTCCTCCTATAATTCACCCCTCCACTTT.

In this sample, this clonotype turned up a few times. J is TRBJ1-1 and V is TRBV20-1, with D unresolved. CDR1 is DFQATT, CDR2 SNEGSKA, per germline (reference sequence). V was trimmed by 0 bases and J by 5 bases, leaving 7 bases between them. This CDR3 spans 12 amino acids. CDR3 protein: CSARDPYTEAFF. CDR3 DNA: TGCAGTGCTAGAGACCCTTATACTGAAGCTTTCTTT.

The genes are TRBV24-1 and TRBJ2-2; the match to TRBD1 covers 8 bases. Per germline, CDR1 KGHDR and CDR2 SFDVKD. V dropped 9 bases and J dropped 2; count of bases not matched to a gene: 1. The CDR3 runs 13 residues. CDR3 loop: CATGQGNTGELFF. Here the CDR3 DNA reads TGTGCCACCGGACAGGGTAACACCGGGGAGCTGTTTTTT.

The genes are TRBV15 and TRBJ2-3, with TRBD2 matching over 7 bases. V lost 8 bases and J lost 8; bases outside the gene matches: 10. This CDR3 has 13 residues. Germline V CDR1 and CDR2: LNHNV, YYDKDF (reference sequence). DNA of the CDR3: TGTGCCACCGGGGGGGAGGGCCGTCCTACGCAGTATTTT. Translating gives CATGGEGRPTQYF.

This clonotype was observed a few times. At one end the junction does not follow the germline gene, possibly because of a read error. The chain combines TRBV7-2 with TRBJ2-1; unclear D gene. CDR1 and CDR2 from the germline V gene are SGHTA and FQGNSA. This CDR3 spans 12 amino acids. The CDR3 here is CASSLNIGLHVF. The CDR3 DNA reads TGTGCCAGCAGCTTAAACATCGGCCTCCACGTCTTC.

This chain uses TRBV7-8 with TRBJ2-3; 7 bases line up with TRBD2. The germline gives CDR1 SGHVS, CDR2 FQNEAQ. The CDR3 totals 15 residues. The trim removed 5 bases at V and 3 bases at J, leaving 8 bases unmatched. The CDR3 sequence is CASSKLASGTDTQYF. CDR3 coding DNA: TGTGCCAGCAGCAAACTAGCGTCGGGAACAGATACGCAGTATTTT.

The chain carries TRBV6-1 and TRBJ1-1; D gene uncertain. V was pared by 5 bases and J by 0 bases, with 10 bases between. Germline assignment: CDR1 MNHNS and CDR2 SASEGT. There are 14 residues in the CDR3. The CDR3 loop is CASSRTNMNTEAFF. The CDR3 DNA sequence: TGTGCCAGCAGTCGAACGAACATGAACACTGAAGCTTTCTTT.

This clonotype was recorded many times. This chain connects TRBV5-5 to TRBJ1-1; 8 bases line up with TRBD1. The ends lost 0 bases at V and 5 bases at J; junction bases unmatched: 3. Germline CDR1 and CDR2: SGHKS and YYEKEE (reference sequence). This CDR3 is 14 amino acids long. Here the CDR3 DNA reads TGTGCCAGCAGCTTGGCAACAGGGGGAACTGAAGCTTTCTTT. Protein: CASSLATGGTEAFF.

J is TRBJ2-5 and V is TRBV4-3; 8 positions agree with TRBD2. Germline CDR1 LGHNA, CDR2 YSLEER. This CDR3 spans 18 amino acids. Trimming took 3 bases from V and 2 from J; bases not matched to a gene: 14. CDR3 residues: CASSQAPGAGGYQETQYF. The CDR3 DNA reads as TGCGCCAGCAGCCAGGCACCTGGTGCGGGGGGATATCAAGAGACCCAGTACTTC.

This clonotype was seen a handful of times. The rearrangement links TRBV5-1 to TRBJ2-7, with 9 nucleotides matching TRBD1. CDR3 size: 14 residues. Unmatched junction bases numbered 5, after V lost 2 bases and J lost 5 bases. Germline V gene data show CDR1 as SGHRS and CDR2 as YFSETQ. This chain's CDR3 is CASSFGQGTNEQYF. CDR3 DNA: TGCGCCAGCAGCTTCGGACAGGGGACCAACGAGCAGTACTTC.